This TCR beta chain was documented in a study of neurological immune-mediated disorders. Ten or more counts support this clonotype. CDR3 length equals 18 residues. V shed 1 base and J 6 bases; nucleotides not matched to a gene: 17. CDR1 is SGHTA, CDR2 FQGNSA, per germline. Unsorted libraries were prepared from 2 million PBMCs that had been stored at -80 C. cDNA was made by 5'RACE with 10-nucleotide random UMIs. Every sequencing run gave over 160 million TCR-beta sequences, taken from 15-18 subjects. TCRdb reprocessed the 5' RACE reads via MiXCR and lists one record per CDR3 protein. This table holds roughly 56,000 distinct CDR3 sequences, roughly an eighth found once.

The V call is TRBV7-2, the J call TRBJ1-2; 7 bases align to TRBD1. Sequencing was done on a sample of PBMCs. This clonotype was sampled from a man aged 60 to 75 in good health. The CDR3 protein is CASSLVGGTVVTRDGYTF. The CDR3 DNA follows: TGTGCCAGCAGCTTAGTGGGCGGGACAGTAGTAACTAGGGATGGCTACACCTTC. Full variable domain (remainder filled in from reference TRBV7-2 and TRBJ1-2): GAGVSQSPSNKVTEKGKDVELRCDPISGHTALYWYRQSLGQGLEFLIYFQGNSAPDKSGLPSDRFSAERTGGSVSTLTIQRTQQEDSAVYLCASSLVGGTVVTRDGYTFGSGTRLTVV.